A single sample gave rise to the 23 T cell receptor beta chains below, sequenced in a study of technical replicates of blood from a handful of donors. Measured with immunoSEQ multiplex PCR; TCRdb has only the in-frame clones, and not every one. This table holds tens of thousands of clones, under 95% found once. The specimen was T cells isolated from PBMCs. These receptors originate from a human donor in good health.

V and J are TRBV5-1 and TRBJ1-5, with a weak D call TRBD1 (5 bases). This CDR3 spans 14 amino acids. V was pared by 0 bases and J by 6 bases, with 10 bases between. Germline values: CDR1 SGHRS, CDR2 YFSETQ. For the CDR3, the DNA is TGCGCCAGCAGCTTGGAGGGGCGCGGTCAGCCCCAGCATTTT. Translating it yields CASSLEGRGQPQHF.

The rearrangement uses TRBV12-5 and TRBJ2-2; TRBD2 agrees at 11 bases. The CDR3 contains 21 residues. Losses at the gene ends were 0 bases for V and 4 bases for J; bases not matched to a gene: 16. Germline V lookup: CDR1 LGHNT, CDR2 FRNRAP. In DNA form, the CDR3 reads TGTGCTAGTGGTTTGGTACTCCCCCCCATAGCGGGGGGGCAGGGCACCGGGGAGCTGTTTTTT. This translates into CASGLVLPPIAGGQGTGELFF.

V gene TRBV15 combines with J gene TRBJ1-2; maybe TRBD1 (5 bases). The CDR3 totals 14 residues. Per germline, CDR1 LNHNV and CDR2 YYDKDF (reference sequence). V was trimmed by 0 bases and J by 8 bases, leaving 13 bases between them. The CDR3 DNA sequence: TGTGCCACCAGCAGAGATAGGAAAGGGGAAGGCTACACCTTC. This encodes CATSRDRKGEGYTF.

The V and J genes are TRBV30 and TRBJ1-6; D call uncertain. The CDR3 is 17 residues long. Germline CDR1 is GTSNPN and CDR2 is SVGIG (reference sequence). The V and J ends lost 0 bases and 7 bases respectively, with 19 bases between them. CDR3 loop: CAWSVPGLSSLNSPLHF. For the CDR3, the DNA is TGTGCCTGGAGTGTACCGGGTTTATCAAGCTTAAATTCACCCCTCCACTTT.

This chain uses TRBV7-8 with TRBJ1-1; weak D call: TRBD1 (6 bases). Germline V gives CDR1 SGHVS, CDR2 FQNEAQ. V was clipped by 7 bases and J by 4 bases, with 13 bases between them. This CDR3 is 13 amino acids long. The CDR3 loop reads CASIERGGTEAFF. CDR3 sequence (DNA): TGTGCCAGCATCGAAAGGGGGGGCACTGAAGCTTTCTTT.

The V gene is TRBV13, the J gene TRBJ2-3; 7 positions agree with TRBD2. This CDR3 region has 18 residues. From germline, CDR1 is PRHDT and CDR2 FYEKMQ (reference sequence). Germline trimming cut 3 bases from V and 2 bases from J; bases unmatched to any gene: 14. The CDR3 DNA sequence: TGTGCCAGCAGCTTCCTGGGACTACCAGCAGGGATCACAGATACGCAGTATTTT. Translation gives CASSFLGLPAGITDTQYF. Full variable domain (rest looked up from reference TRBV13 and TRBJ2-3): AAGVIQSPRHLIKEKRETATLKCYPIPRHDTVYWYQQGPGQDPQFLISFYEKMQSDKGSIPDRFSAQQFSDYHSELNMSSLELGDSALYFCASSFLGLPAGITDTQYFGPGTRLTVL.

The chain recombines TRBV27 with TRBJ1-2; 7 nucleotides match TRBD1. The CDR3 has 14 residues. After removal of 6 bases from V and 4 bases from J, the junction contained 8 bases not matched to a gene. Germline V gene sequence: CDR1 MNHEY, CDR2 SMNVEV (reference sequence). In DNA form, the CDR3 reads TGTGCCAGCAGCTTACAGGGGACCTCCTATGGCTACACCTTC. As protein: CASSLQGTSYGYTF.

Here the CDR3 DNA reads TGTGCCAGCAGTTGGGGACCGGGACAGGGCGGCGGTGAGCAGTTCTTC. This gives the protein CASSWGPGQGGGEQFF. The V gene is TRBV28, the J gene TRBJ2-1, with 9 bases lining up with TRBD1. CDR1 is MDHEN, CDR2 SYDVKM, per germline. Trimming took 4 bases from V and 9 from J; bases not matched to a gene: 13. This CDR3 has 16 amino acids.

The rearrangement links TRBV28 to TRBJ2-1; TRBD2 agrees at 10 bases. The germline CDR1 and CDR2 sequences are MDHEN and SYDVKM. The CDR3 has 19 residues. The ends lost 3 bases at V and 0 bases at J; junction bases unmatched: 11. CDR3 protein: CASSFRLAGALSSYNEQFF. The CDR3 coding sequence is TGTGCCAGCAGTTTTCGGCTAGCGGGAGCCCTGAGCTCCTACAATGAGCAGTTCTTC.

This clone was found once. The V call is TRBV28, the J call TRBJ1-4; 10 bases agree with TRBD1. The CDR3 runs to 14 residues. Germline V gives CDR1 MDHEN, CDR2 SYDVKM. V dropped 8 bases and J dropped 8; count of bases not matched to a gene: 8. CDR3 sequence: CASFPGQGNEKLFF. CDR3 coding DNA: TGTGCCAGCTTTCCGGGACAGGGGAACGAAAAACTGTTTTTT.

CDR3 nucleotides: TGCAGCGTCCCGGGCTGGCAGGGGGTCGGGGAAAAACTGTTTTTT. This sequence encodes CSVPGWQGVGEKLFF. This chain links TRBV29-1 with TRBJ1-4, with 7 nucleotides matching TRBD1. The CDR3 runs 15 residues. The germline gives CDR1 SQVTM, CDR2 ANQGSEA. The J segment lost 8 bases and the V segment lost 6 bases, leaving 15 bases of the junction unmatched.

This clone was picked up a small number of times. J is TRBJ1-1 and V is TRBV28, with D unresolved. This CDR3 is 12 amino acids long. V gave up 4 bases and J gave up 2 bases, with 5 bases separating them. Germline loops: CDR1 MDHEN, CDR2 SYDVKM. For the CDR3, the DNA is TGTGCCAGCAGTTACAGAAACACTGAAGCTTTCTTT. Translated: CASSYRNTEAFF.

This clone was recorded once. The V and J genes are TRBV11-2 and TRBJ2-2; D possibly corresponds to TRBD1 (6 bases). The germline V gene encodes CDR1 SGHAT and CDR2 FQNNGV. Trimming cost V 6 bases and J 6 bases, with 14 bases left between them. The CDR3 runs 14 residues. CDR3 DNA: TGTGCCAGCAGGTCAGGGGCGGTGTCCGGGGAGCTGTTTTTT. Translation: CASRSGAVSGELFF.

V usage is TRBV5-1 and J usage is TRBJ2-2; TRBD2 agrees at 11 bases. The CDR3 is 17 residues long. Germline CDR1 is SGHRS and CDR2 is YFSETQ. The trim removed 2 bases at V and 5 bases at J, leaving 8 bases unmatched. The CDR3 spells CASSLKIAGGYTGELFF. CDR3 DNA: TGCGCCAGCAGCTTAAAAATAGCGGGAGGGTATACCGGGGAGCTGTTTTTT.

V usage is TRBV5-4 and J usage is TRBJ2-7, with D tentatively TRBD2 (5 bases). V was trimmed by 3 bases and J by 2 bases, leaving 9 bases between them. CDR3 length: 13 amino acids. CDR1 and CDR2 from the germline V gene are SGHNT and YYREEE (reference sequence). CDR3 DNA: TGTGCCAGCAGCTCGGGATCGGCCTACGAGCAGTACTTC. Its translation: CASSSGSAYEQYF.

V usage is TRBV29-1 and J usage is TRBJ2-1; weak D call: TRBD2 (6 bases). CDR3 length equals 15 residues. V was shortened by 4 bases and J by 6 bases, with 19 bases between the two germline ends. CDR1 is SQVTM and CDR2 is ANQGSEA in the germline V gene. CDR3 amino acids: CSVGRVPRGGNEQFF. CDR3 coding DNA: TGCAGCGTTGGGCGTGTCCCTCGGGGAGGCAATGAGCAGTTCTTC.

The chain links TRBV5-1 to TRBJ2-3, with 10 positions matching TRBD2. V lost 0 bases, J lost 5 bases, and 6 bases stayed unmatched. Germline lookup yields CDR1 SGHRS and CDR2 YFSETQ. CDR3 length: 16 residues. The CDR3 loop reads CASSLALAGVLDTQYF. The CDR3 region has the DNA TGCGCCAGCAGCTTGGCCCTAGCGGGAGTGTTAGATACGCAGTATTTT. Based on the CDR3 plus reference TRBV5-1 and TRBJ2-3, the full variable domain is KAGVTQTPRYLIKTRGQQVTLSCSPISGHRSVSWYQQTPGQGLQFLFEYFSETQRNKGNFPGRFSGRQFSNSRSEMNVSTLELGDSALYLCASSLALAGVLDTQYFGPGTRLTVL.

The chain recombines TRBV7-8 with TRBJ2-2, with 8 bases that match TRBD2. V was clipped by 1 base and J by 9 bases; unmatched bases: 7. Germline V gene sequence: CDR1 SGHVS, CDR2 FQNEAQ. The length of the CDR3 is 15 residues. The CDR3 loop reads CASSLGSGGERELFF. CDR3 coding DNA: TGTGCCAGCAGCTTAGGGTCGGGGGGGGAACGGGAGCTGTTTTTT.

The genes are TRBV10-2 and TRBJ2-7, with 8 bases matching TRBD2. CDR1 and CDR2 (germline): WSHSY, SAAADI. The ends lost 8 bases at V and 4 bases at J; junction bases unmatched: 7. The CDR3 is made up of 13 amino acids. The CDR3 DNA sequence: TGCGCCAGCCTTCTGGAGCGGGGGTACGAGCAGTACTTC. Residues: CASLLERGYEQYF.

The chain couples TRBV4-1 to TRBJ1-1; 7 bases line up with TRBD1. There are 15 residues in the CDR3. CDR1 and CDR2 from the germline V gene are MGHRA and YSYEKL. V gave up 2 bases and J gave up 1 base; unmatched junction bases: 4. The CDR3 sequence: CASSQSRTGNTEAFF. In DNA, the CDR3 is TGCGCCAGCAGCCAATCCAGGACAGGGAACACTGAAGCTTTCTTT.

The chain links TRBV5-1 to TRBJ1-1; the D is unclear. Germline CDR1 is SGHRS and CDR2 is YFSETQ. The V end was cut by 4 bases, the J end by 7 bases, with 8 bases between. The CDR3 extends over 11 amino acids. For the CDR3, the DNA is TGCGCCAGCAGCCGGGAGGGTGAAGCTTTCTTT. Its protein product is CASSREGEAFF.

V is TRBV19 and J is TRBJ1-1; the D gene is possibly TRBD1 (5 bases). CDR1 and CDR2 from the germline V gene are LNHDA and SQIVND (reference sequence). Trimming removed 6 bases from V and 5 bases from J, with 13 bases in between. The CDR3 contains 13 residues. The CDR3 DNA reads TGTGCCAGTAGACCTTTGCAGGGAACTGAAGCTTTCTTT. Its protein is CASRPLQGTEAFF.

The DNA of the CDR3 is TGTGCCAGCAGTGTCGCGGGAGGGCCCGCGTATGAGCAGTTCTTC. It is translated as CASSVAGGPAYEQFF. The chain combines TRBV2 with TRBJ2-1, with 9 bases aligning to TRBD2. J gave up 8 bases and V 4 bases, and 9 bases lay outside the gene matches. Germline values: CDR1 SNHLY, CDR2 FYNNEI. The CDR3 has 15 residues.